The source of this T cell receptor beta chain is a study of blood T cells in healthy people across ages. PCR was performed a second time for roughly 6 to 12 cycles using a sample-barcoded 5' primer and a J-beta primer mix. A template-switch adaptor with 12 random nucleotides tagged each cDNA molecule. TCRdb reprocessed the 5' RACE reads with MiXCR, giving one entry per CDR3 protein. The sample includes about 670,000 distinct CDR3 sequences, roughly half of them seen just once. In its sample, this clonotype was seen once. The CDR3 is 14 amino acids. Germline CDR1 SGHTA, CDR2 FQGNSA. The ends were cut back, 3 bases at V and 4 bases at J, with 10 bases in the middle.

What was sequenced was blood. The receptor was isolated from a woman of 80 years or more in good health. This chain connects TRBV7-2 to TRBJ2-4; no reliable D call. The CDR3 region has the DNA TGTGCCAGCAGCTTCCCTCCCCCTAAAAACATTCAGTACTTC. This codes for CASSFPPPKNIQYF.